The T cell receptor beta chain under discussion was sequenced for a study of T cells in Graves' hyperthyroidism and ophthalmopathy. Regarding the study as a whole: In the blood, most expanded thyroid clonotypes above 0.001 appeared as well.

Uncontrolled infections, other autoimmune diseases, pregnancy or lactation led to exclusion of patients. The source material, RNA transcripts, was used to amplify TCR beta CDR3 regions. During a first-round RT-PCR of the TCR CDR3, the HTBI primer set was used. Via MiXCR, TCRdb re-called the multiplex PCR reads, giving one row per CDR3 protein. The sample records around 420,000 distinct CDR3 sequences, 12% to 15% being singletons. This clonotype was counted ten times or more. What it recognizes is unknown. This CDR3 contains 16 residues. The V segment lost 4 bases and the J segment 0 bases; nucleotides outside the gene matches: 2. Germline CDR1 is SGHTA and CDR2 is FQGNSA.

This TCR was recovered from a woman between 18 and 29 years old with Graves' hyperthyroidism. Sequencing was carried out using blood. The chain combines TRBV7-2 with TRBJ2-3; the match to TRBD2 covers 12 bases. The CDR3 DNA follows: TGTGCCAGCAGCTGGGGGACTAGCGGGAGCACAGATACGCAGTATTTT. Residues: CASSWGTSGSTDTQYF.